Each of the 28 T cell receptor beta chains below was sequenced from the same sample in a study of somatic mutations in cytotoxic T cells in rheumatoid arthritis. Assay used: immunoSEQ multiplex PCR; TCRdb lists only in-frame clones, some missing. The table includes some 15,000 clones, about four fifths detected once. Sequencing was performed on CD8+ T cells sorted from blood. These receptors all stem from an adult with rheumatoid arthritis.

This rearrangement joins TRBV4-3 to TRBJ1-2; D perhaps matches TRBD1 (5 bases). The CDR3 contains 12 residues. Trimming pared 1 base from V and 7 bases from J, leaving 7 bases between. CDR1 and CDR2 from the germline V gene are LGHNA and YSLEER. CDR3 residues: CASSQGQTGYTF. The CDR3 bases are TGCGCCAGCAGCCAAGGACAGACTGGCTACACCTTC.

The chain carries TRBV9 and TRBJ2-3, with 10 bases fitting TRBD2. The V gene's germline CDR1 is SGDLS and CDR2 YYNGEE. The CDR3 covers 15 residues. With 0 bases clipped from V and 8 bases from J, the junction kept 6 bases outside the gene matches. The CDR3: CASSVEETSGFTQYF. CDR3 bases: TGTGCCAGCAGCGTAGAGGAGACTAGCGGGTTTACGCAGTATTTT. Together with reference TRBV9 and TRBJ2-3, the CDR3 gives the full variable domain: DSGVTQTPKHLITATGQRVTLRCSPRSGDLSVYWYQQSLDQGLQFLIQYYNGEERAKGNILERFSAQQFPDLHSELNLSSLELGDSALYFCASSVEETSGFTQYFGPGTRLTVL.

This clone was counted a single time. The chain recombines TRBV4-3 with TRBJ2-3; D remains ambiguous. CDR1 is LGHNA, CDR2 YSLEER, per germline. V lost 0 bases and J lost 2, with 9 bases in between. CDR3 length: 15 amino acids. The CDR3 protein is CASSQDGQLTDTQYF. In DNA, the CDR3 is TGCGCCAGCAGCCAAGATGGCCAACTCACAGATACGCAGTATTTT.

The chain carries TRBV4-3 and TRBJ1-1; tentative D call: TRBD1 (5 bases). V was cut by 0 bases and J by 3 bases, with 11 bases left in between. The CDR3 has 15 residues. The germline gives CDR1 LGHNA, CDR2 YSLEER. The CDR3 nucleotides read TGCGCCAGCAGCCAAGATCTGGGGGAGGACACTGAAGCTTTCTTT. This translates into CASSQDLGEDTEAFF.

This clone occurred once. This chain links TRBV7-2 with TRBJ2-7, with 9 bases matching TRBD1. Germline V gene data show CDR1 as SGHTA and CDR2 as FQGNSA. This CDR3 spans 16 amino acids. Trimming cost V 1 base and J 3 bases; bases outside gene matches: 7. The CDR3 is CASSLGGTGYNYEQYF. The CDR3 DNA is TGTGCCAGCAGCTTAGGCGGGACAGGGTATAACTACGAGCAGTACTTC.

V usage is TRBV7-6 and J usage is TRBJ2-7, with D hard to call. Trimming took off 4 bases at V and 0 bases at J, with 4 bases between the two ends. Germline V gene lookup returns CDR1 SGHVS and CDR2 FNYEAQ. The CDR3 covers 12 residues. Here the CDR3 DNA reads TGTGCCAGCAGCTCAGCCTCCTACGAGCAGTACTTC. Translating gives CASSSASYEQYF.

Judged by abundance, this clone is medium-sized. The rearrangement links TRBV15 to TRBJ2-2, with no clear D. The CDR3 contains 13 residues. The germline V gene encodes CDR1 LNHNV and CDR2 YYDKDF (reference sequence). V was clipped by 5 bases and J by 4 bases, with 8 bases between them. This chain's CDR3 is CATSETSTGELFF. The CDR3 bases are TGTGCCACCAGCGAGACCAGCACCGGGGAGCTGTTTTTT.

This clone appeared a few times. Different DNA sequences within this sample yield the same CDR3. The rearrangement uses TRBV28 and TRBJ2-5; D unresolved. V was clipped by 5 bases and J by 1 base, with 5 bases between them. Germline-derived CDR1 and CDR2 are MDHEN and SYDVKM. This CDR3 is built from 12 residues. The CDR3 sequence is CASSPGQETQYF. CDR3 coding DNA: TGTGCCAGCAGTCCAGGCCAAGAGACCCAGTACTTC.

This rearrangement joins TRBV7-6 to TRBJ1-2, with D possibly being TRBD1 (6 bases). V lost 5 bases, J lost 4 bases, and 17 bases lay in between. Germline V gene data show CDR1 as SGHVS and CDR2 as FNYEAQ. CDR3 length: 15 amino acids. The CDR3 spells CASSGSQGRSYGYTF. The CDR3 nucleotides are TGTGCCAGCAGCGGTAGCCAGGGGCGTAGCTATGGCTACACCTTC.

J is TRBJ2-7 and V is TRBV6-5; D may correspond to TRBD1 or TRBD2 (5 bases each). Germline V gene lookup returns CDR1 MNHEY and CDR2 SVGAGI. The CDR3 consists of 15 residues. Trimming took off 2 bases at V and 6 bases at J, with 17 bases between the two ends. The CDR3 here is CASSYAAEGLLEQYF. The CDR3 DNA reads TGTGCCAGCAGTTACGCGGCCGAGGGGCTCCTCGAGCAGTACTTC.

This chain joins TRBV27 and TRBJ2-7; D is perhaps TRBD2 (6 bases). The CDR3 is 15 residues long. From germline, CDR1 is MNHEY and CDR2 SMNVEV (reference sequence). V was cut by 5 bases and J by 1 base, with 15 bases left in between. The DNA of the CDR3 is TGTGCCAGCAGTGAAGAACCGGGAGCATCCTACGAGCAGTACTTC. Amino acids: CASSEEPGASYEQYF.

DNA of the CDR3: TGTGCCAGCAGCCCCGGGACAGGGGGTAGTCAGCCCCAGCATTTT. Translation gives CASSPGTGGSQPQHF. The V and J genes are TRBV27 and TRBJ1-5; 11 positions agree with TRBD1. The CDR3 runs 15 residues. The V and J ends lost 6 bases and 6 bases, in that order; junction bases with no gene match: 7. Per germline, CDR1 MNHEY and CDR2 SMNVEV (reference sequence).

This chain links TRBV27 with TRBJ1-1; no reliable D call. CDR3 size: 13 residues. V lost 3 bases to trimming and J lost 1 base, with 6 bases between them. CDR1 is MNHEY, CDR2 SMNVEV, per germline (reference sequence). Here the CDR3 DNA reads TGTGCCAGCAGTTTTGCGGGGAACACTGAAGCTTTCTTT. Translated: CASSFAGNTEAFF.

The chain links TRBV27 to TRBJ1-1; possible D gene TRBD1, 5 bases. Trimming took off 3 bases at V and 6 bases at J, with 17 bases between the two ends. The germline CDR1 and CDR2 sequences are MNHEY and SMNVEV (reference sequence). The CDR3 loop spans 15 amino acids. CDR3 sequence: CASSFFPGGAAEAFF. In nucleotides, the CDR3 is TGTGCCAGCAGTTTTTTCCCGGGAGGGGCCGCTGAAGCTTTCTTT.

The chain couples TRBV7-3 to TRBJ2-2, with no clear D. V was shortened by 11 bases and J by 6 bases, with 13 bases between the two germline ends. Germline CDR1 SGHTA, CDR2 FQGTGA. This CDR3 contains 12 residues. Written as DNA, the CDR3 is TGTGCCTCCTCGGTAAAATCCGGGGAGCTGTTTTTT. Amino acids: CASSVKSGELFF.

The chain is built from TRBV2 and TRBJ1-2; no clear D. The CDR3 runs 13 residues. From germline, CDR1 is SNHLY and CDR2 FYNNEI. Deletions cut 5 bases from V and 6 bases from J, with 13 bases between. The CDR3 sequence is CASSLRGWNGYTF. CDR3 DNA: TGTGCCAGCAGTTTGCGAGGGTGGAATGGCTACACCTTC.

This rearrangement joins TRBV28 to TRBJ2-5; D remains unclear. The DNA end is a closer match to TRBJ2-7, so the J assignment may be wrong. Germline CDR1 and CDR2: MDHEN and SYDVKM. The CDR3 has 13 residues. The CDR3 nucleotides are TGTGCCAGCAGCCTAGACTTTGAATACGAGCAGTACTTC. Translated, it gives CASSLDFEYEQYF.

The chain couples TRBV6-5 to TRBJ2-1, with D perhaps matching TRBD1 (7 bases). The CDR3 has 16 residues. Looked up from germline, CDR1 is MNHEY and CDR2 is SVGAGI. Trimming pared 2 bases from V and 7 bases from J, leaving 18 bases between. CDR3 protein: CASSYTRGGGGNEQFF. CDR3 nucleotide sequence: TGTGCCAGCAGTTACACCCGAGGAGGGGGCGGAAATGAGCAGTTCTTC.

The rearrangement links TRBV7-8 to TRBJ2-5; 9 bases fit TRBD2. The CDR3 has 16 amino acids. The V segment lost 1 base and the J segment 1 base; nucleotides outside the gene matches: 4. In germline, CDR1 is SGHVS, CDR2 FQNEAQ. CDR3 in amino acids: CASSLVAGGSQETQYF. The DNA of the CDR3 is TGTGCCAGCAGCTTAGTGGCGGGGGGGAGCCAAGAGACCCAGTACTTC.

This chain links TRBV7-2 with TRBJ1-1; unclear D gene. This CDR3 is built from 15 residues. Germline loops: CDR1 SGHTA, CDR2 FQGNSA. Trimming pared 5 bases from V and 4 bases from J, leaving 17 bases between. CDR3 region: CASSPSRDITTEAFF. For the CDR3, the DNA is TGTGCCAGCAGCCCTAGTCGAGACATCACCACTGAAGCTTTCTTT.

The chain recombines TRBV28 with TRBJ2-7; D might be TRBD2 (6 bases). This CDR3 comprises 14 residues. From germline, CDR1 is MDHEN and CDR2 SYDVKM. Trimming removed 6 bases at V and 2 bases at J, with 14 bases between. The CDR3 sequence: CASRAASEAYEQYF. The CDR3 DNA reads as TGTGCCAGCAGGGCCGCTAGCGAGGCCTACGAGCAGTACTTC.

The chain combines TRBV5-8 with TRBJ2-7; D is unclear. Germline V CDR1 and CDR2: SGHTS, YDEGEE. Trimming removed 3 bases from V and 7 bases from J, with 8 bases in between. The CDR3 is made up of 11 amino acids. The CDR3 coding sequence is TGTGCCAGCAGCTCTTGGACGGAGCAGTACTTC. The encoded protein is CASSSWTEQYF.

The V gene is TRBV29-1, the J gene TRBJ2-3; no clear D. V was shortened by 7 bases and J by 2 bases, with 13 bases between the two germline ends. CDR1 SQVTM and CDR2 ANQGSEA come from the germline V gene. CDR3 length equals 13 residues. The DNA of the CDR3 is TGCAGCGCCCGGCCAGCCGACACAGATACGCAGTATTTT. Its translation is CSARPADTDTQYF.

The DNA for the CDR3 is TGTGCCAGCAGCTTAGGAGGCGGAAACACCATATATTTT. Translating gives CASSLGGGNTIYF. The chain couples TRBV7-2 to TRBJ1-3; D remains unclear. With 1 base removed from V and 4 bases from J, the gap between germline ends came to 5 bases. CDR3 size: 13 residues. Germline values: CDR1 SGHTA, CDR2 FQGNSA.

V and J are TRBV9 and TRBJ2-3; 11 bases fit TRBD2. The CDR3 spans 16 residues. Germline V gene sequence: CDR1 SGDLS, CDR2 YYNGEE. Trimming at V came to 0 bases and at J to 5 bases, leaving 5 bases not matched to a gene. The CDR3 spells CASSVELAGVRDTQYF. The CDR3 DNA reads as TGTGCCAGCAGCGTAGAACTAGCGGGAGTAAGAGATACGCAGTATTTT.

The chain recombines TRBV5-4 with TRBJ2-7; 12 nucleotides align to TRBD2. Trimming at V came to 3 bases and at J to 4 bases, leaving 8 bases not matched to a gene. The CDR3 spans 16 residues. CDR1 and CDR2 (germline): SGHNT, YYREEE (reference sequence). The CDR3 region is CASSSGGLAGRYEQYF. CDR3 nucleotides: TGTGCCAGCAGCTCGGGCGGACTAGCGGGACGATACGAGCAGTACTTC.

CDR3: CASSLNPRTGFTEAFF. In DNA form, the CDR3 reads TGTGCCAGCAGCTTAAACCCCCGGACAGGGTTCACTGAAGCTTTCTTT. The chain couples TRBV11-2 to TRBJ1-1, with 8 nucleotides matching TRBD1. The junction had 9 bases not matched to a gene; V was cut back by 2 bases and J by 4 bases. The germline CDR1 and CDR2 sequences are SGHAT and FQNNGV. The CDR3 contains 16 residues.

This clone was counted between two and nine times. This chain uses TRBV11-3 with TRBJ1-1; 7 positions agree with TRBD1. Germline V gene sequence: CDR1 SGHNT, CDR2 YENEEA. CDR3 length equals 17 residues. V gave up 5 bases and J gave up 3 bases; unmatched junction bases: 15. This CDR3 reads CASSPGQAKGPYTEAFF. The CDR3 region has the DNA TGTGCCAGCAGCCCTGGACAGGCAAAAGGCCCGTACACTGAAGCTTTCTTT.